This passage covers 30 T cell receptor beta chains from one sample sequenced in a study of blood T cell repertoires in COVID-19. Clones were read by immunoSEQ multiplex PCR, and TCRdb kept only the in-frame ones, dropping some. Altogether 190,000 or so clones are present, around 88% being singletons, with the ten largest covering approximately 4%. Input material: PBMCs or T cells enriched from blood (not recorded which). Every receptor here comes from a woman aged 25 to 39 who had been exposed to COVID-19.

The chain uses TRBV9 and TRBJ1-6; D perhaps matches TRBD1 (5 bases). V gave up 0 bases and J gave up 9 bases, with 13 bases separating them. The CDR3 contains 15 residues. Germline values: CDR1 SGDLS, CDR2 YYNGEE. CDR3 loop: CASSVVGGNSSPLHF. In DNA form, the CDR3 reads TGTGCCAGCAGCGTAGTTGGGGGGAACTCTTCACCCCTCCACTTT. Supplemented by reference TRBV9 and TRBJ1-6, the full variable domain reads DSGVTQTPKHLITATGQRVTLRCSPRSGDLSVYWYQQSLDQGLQFLIQYYNGEERAKGNILERFSAQQFPDLHSELNLSSLELGDSALYFCASSVVGGNSSPLHFGNGTRLTVT.

The chain employs TRBV27 and TRBJ1-6; D ambiguous. CDR1 is MNHEY, CDR2 SMNVEV, per germline (reference sequence). The CDR3 runs to 14 residues. V lost 5 bases and J 9 bases, leaving 14 bases between the germline ends. The CDR3 DNA sequence: TGTGCCAGCAGTCCGTCCGGGAGATCTTCACCCCTCCACTTT. Protein: CASSPSGRSSPLHF.

This clone came up once. The chain combines TRBV30 with TRBJ2-3, with 8 bases matching TRBD1. Trimming at V came to 1 base and at J to 7 bases, leaving 7 bases not matched to a gene. The CDR3 spans 14 residues. Per the germline V gene, CDR1 is GTSNPN and CDR2 is SVGIG (reference sequence). CDR3 DNA: TGTGCCTGGAGTGGGACAGGGAGGTGGAATACGCAGTATTTT. This sequence encodes CAWSGTGRWNTQYF. The full variable domain, rest sourced from reference TRBV30 and TRBJ2-3, is SQTIHQWPATLVQPVGSPLSLECTVEGTSNPNLYWYRQAAGRGLQLLFYSVGIGQISSEVPQNLSASRPQDRQFILSSKKLLLSDSGFYLCAWSGTGRWNTQYFGPGTRLTVL.

The chain has TRBV24-1 and TRBJ1-3; D not resolved. Trimming took off 1 base at V and 3 bases at J, with 18 bases between the two ends. The CDR3 is 18 amino acids. Germline V gene sequence: CDR1 KGHDR, CDR2 SFDVKD. The CDR3: CATSDFPTSSSFGNTIYF. The CDR3, as DNA: TGTGCCACCAGTGATTTTCCGACAAGCAGCAGCTTTGGAAACACCATATATTTT.

The chain uses TRBV7-3 and TRBJ2-5; D is possibly TRBD2 (7 bases). The germline gives CDR1 SGHTA, CDR2 FQGTGA. The CDR3 extends over 14 amino acids. The germline V and J ends were trimmed by 5 bases and 5 bases, with 15 bases remaining between them. For the CDR3, the DNA is TGTGCCAGCAGCCGCGGGGGCCTGGGGGAGACCCAGTACTTC. This translates into CASSRGGLGETQYF.

Only one count was recorded for this clone. This chain connects TRBV6-5 to TRBJ1-1, with 8 nucleotides matching TRBD1. The J segment lost 4 bases and the V segment lost 2 bases, leaving 9 bases of the junction unmatched. Germline CDR1 reads MNHEY; CDR2 reads SVGAGI. This CDR3 has 16 amino acids. CDR3: CASSYTTGVAGTEAFF. CDR3 nucleotides: TGTGCCAGCAGTTACACGACAGGGGTTGCGGGCACTGAAGCTTTCTTT.

This chain links TRBV6-1 with TRBJ2-5; D possibly corresponds to TRBD2 (6 bases). Trimming took 3 bases from V and 5 from J, leaving 10 bases between them. Germline V gives CDR1 MNHNS, CDR2 SASEGT. This CDR3 is built from 13 residues. CDR3 coding DNA: TGTGCCAGCAGTGATGCGGGGCCGGAGACCCAGTACTTC. Its translation: CASSDAGPETQYF.

This chain joins TRBV27 and TRBJ2-5, with a possible D match to TRBD2 (5 bases). Germline CDR1 MNHEY, CDR2 SMNVEV (reference sequence). Trimming pared 3 bases from V and 2 bases from J, leaving 16 bases between. This CDR3 is built from 16 residues. The CDR3 region has the DNA TGTGCCAGCAGTTTCGGAGGATTTTCCACTCAAGAGACCCAGTACTTC. Its translation is CASSFGGFSTQETQYF.

The CDR3 region has the DNA TGCGCCAGCAGCCAAGAGCCGGGACAGGAATTCTACGAGCAGTACTTC. It codes for CASSQEPGQEFYEQYF. The chain employs TRBV4-1 and TRBJ2-7; 8 bases line up with TRBD1. V lost 0 bases, J lost 3 bases, and 7 bases stayed unmatched. The V gene's germline CDR1 is MGHRA and CDR2 YSYEKL. There are 16 residues in the CDR3.

This chain's CDR3 is CASSHGDRGEQYF. DNA of the CDR3: TGTGCCAGCAGCCACGGGGACAGAGGCGAGCAGTACTTC. The rearrangement joins TRBV3-1 (or the pseudogene TRBV3-2) to TRBJ2-7; 7 nucleotides match TRBD1. In germline, CDR1 is LGHDT, CDR2 YNNKEL (reference sequence). This CDR3 has 13 residues. The junction had 5 bases not matched to a gene; V was cut back by 3 bases and J by 6 bases.

The chain carries TRBV9 and TRBJ1-1; D is unclear. Germline CDR1 is SGDLS and CDR2 is YYNGEE. This CDR3 region has 13 residues. Trimming took 0 bases from V and 6 from J, leaving 9 bases between them. This chain's CDR3 is CASSVGAAAEAFF. The CDR3, as DNA: TGTGCCAGCAGCGTAGGGGCAGCCGCTGAAGCTTTCTTT.

This chain joins TRBV11-2 and TRBJ2-1; 8 nucleotides match TRBD1. The V gene's germline CDR1 is SGHAT and CDR2 FQNNGV. V shed 6 bases and J 6 bases; nucleotides not matched to a gene: 10. The CDR3 runs to 15 residues. CDR3 residues: CASRDRQGPANEQFF. DNA of the CDR3: TGTGCCAGCAGGGACCGACAGGGGCCCGCCAATGAGCAGTTCTTC.

V usage is TRBV24-1 and J usage is TRBJ1-2; 10 nucleotides agree with TRBD1. Looked up from germline, CDR1 is KGHDR and CDR2 is SFDVKD. J gave up 6 bases and V 4 bases, and 4 bases lay outside the gene matches. CDR3 length: 14 residues. CDR3 protein: CATSDQGQGNGYTF. CDR3 nucleotides: TGTGCCACCAGTGACCAGGGACAGGGGAATGGCTACACCTTC.

The rearrangement joins TRBV24-1 to TRBJ1-2; weak D call: TRBD1 (6 bases). The V end lost 3 bases, the J end lost 4 bases, and 14 bases lay between the germline ends. Germline loops: CDR1 KGHDR, CDR2 SFDVKD. CDR3 length: 15 amino acids. The CDR3 DNA reads as TGTGCCACCAGTGATCCCAAACAGGGCGGCTATGGCTACACCTTC. Translated, it gives CATSDPKQGGYGYTF.

The genes are TRBV7-9 and TRBJ2-7; D uncertain. CDR1 and CDR2 from the germline V gene are SEHNR and FQNEAQ (reference sequence). V was pared by 4 bases and J by 3 bases, with 10 bases between. The CDR3 has 13 amino acids. CDR3 in amino acids: CASSSFNSYEQYF. DNA of the CDR3: TGTGCCAGCAGCTCTTTTAACAGCTACGAGCAGTACTTC.

The genes are TRBV5-1 and TRBJ2-3, with 9 bases lining up with TRBD2. CDR3 size: 15 residues. The trim removed 8 bases at V and 5 bases at J, leaving 12 bases unmatched. The germline V gene has CDR1 SGHRS and CDR2 YFSETQ. CDR3 loop: CASGGAGGLQDTQYF. The CDR3 region has the DNA TGCGCCAGTGGCGGGGCGGGGGGGCTACAAGATACGCAGTATTTT.

The chain combines TRBV11-3 with TRBJ1-2; 8 positions match TRBD1. The V gene end was trimmed by 1 base and the J gene end by 10 bases; junction bases not matched to a gene: 8. The CDR3 is 14 amino acids. From germline, CDR1 is SGHNT and CDR2 YENEEA. DNA for the CDR3: TGTGCCAGCAGCTTAGGGACAGGGCATGAGGTCTACACCTTC. It specifies CASSLGTGHEVYTF.

This chain joins TRBV2 and TRBJ1-1, with D maybe TRBD1 (6 bases). There are 13 residues in the CDR3. V gave up 7 bases and J gave up 1 base, with 10 bases separating them. CDR1 SNHLY and CDR2 FYNNEI come from the germline V gene. The CDR3 DNA follows: TGTGCCAGCAAGATGACAGGGAACACTGAAGCTTTCTTT. Translation: CASKMTGNTEAFF.

The rearrangement uses TRBV29-1 and TRBJ1-1; 8 bases are shared with TRBD1. This CDR3 has 12 residues. Germline values: CDR1 SQVTM, CDR2 ANQGSEA. V shed 4 bases, J shed 4 bases, and the junction held 2 bases outside the gene matches. The CDR3 bases are TGCAGCGTTGGGACAGGGATCACTGAAGCTTTCTTT. Encoded protein: CSVGTGITEAFF.

The chain has TRBV2 and TRBJ2-7; TRBD1 agrees at 7 bases. V lost 8 bases and J lost 2; bases outside the gene matches: 9. Germline V lookup: CDR1 SNHLY, CDR2 FYNNEI. This CDR3 has 14 amino acids. CDR3 sequence: CASCPTGLTYEQYF. CDR3 bases: TGTGCCAGCTGCCCGACAGGGCTCACCTACGAGCAGTACTTC.

This clone was seen just once. This chain connects TRBV9 to TRBJ1-2; D is uncertain. The germline V gene has CDR1 SGDLS and CDR2 YYNGEE. This CDR3 has 14 residues. V lost 0 bases, J lost 7 bases, and 13 bases lay in between. In DNA, the CDR3 is TGTGCCAGCAGCGTAGGCGGGCCGCGAACTGGCTACACCTTC. Protein sequence: CASSVGGPRTGYTF.

CDR3 region: CASTLGRQADSNYGYTF. The CDR3, as DNA: TGTGCCAGCACCCTAGGGAGACAGGCAGATTCTAACTATGGCTACACCTTC. The chain uses TRBV2 and TRBJ1-2; D is possibly TRBD1 (6 bases). This CDR3 has 17 residues. V gave up 7 bases and J gave up 0 bases, with 21 bases separating them. Germline V CDR1 and CDR2: SNHLY, FYNNEI.

Only one count was recorded for this clone. The chain recombines TRBV19 with TRBJ2-5; D is unclear. With 4 bases removed from V and 3 bases from J, the gap between germline ends came to 9 bases. The CDR3 sequence is 13 residues long. CDR1 is LNHDA, CDR2 SQIVND, per germline (reference sequence). The CDR3 DNA reads TGTGCCAGTAGTAGAAGCCCCGAAGAGACCCAGTACTTC. This gives the protein CASSRSPEETQYF.

This chain connects TRBV19 to TRBJ2-7; maybe TRBD1 (6 bases). V was clipped by 4 bases and J by 3 bases, with 13 bases between them. CDR1 and CDR2 from the germline V gene are LNHDA and SQIVND (reference sequence). This CDR3 contains 14 residues. The CDR3 loop is CASSSRDIYYEQYF. In nucleotides, the CDR3 is TGTGCCAGTAGTAGCCGGGACATATACTACGAGCAGTACTTC.

The chain's CDR3 is CASRRQGPGELFF. CDR3 sequence (DNA): TGTGCCAGTAGGCGACAGGGTCCCGGGGAGCTGTTTTTT. The chain combines TRBV19 with TRBJ2-2; 7 nucleotides match TRBD1. Germline V CDR1 and CDR2: LNHDA, SQIVND (reference sequence). The CDR3 contains 13 residues. Trimming removed 6 bases from V and 6 bases from J; junction bases left unmatched: 4.

V is TRBV5-1 and J is TRBJ2-7; 12 bases agree with TRBD2. The CDR3 consists of 15 residues. Trimming took 6 bases from V and 2 from J; bases not matched to a gene: 6. Germline assignment: CDR1 SGHRS and CDR2 YFSETQ. The CDR3, as DNA: TGCGCCAGCACCCTTGGACTAGCGGGGCCCTACGAGCAGTACTTC. This gives the protein CASTLGLAGPYEQYF. Using reference TRBV5-1 and TRBJ2-7 for the parts outside the CDR3, the full variable domain is KAGVTQTPRYLIKTRGQQVTLSCSPISGHRSVSWYQQTPGQGLQFLFEYFSETQRNKGNFPGRFSGRQFSNSRSEMNVSTLELGDSALYLCASTLGLAGPYEQYFGPGTRLTVT.

The chain is built from TRBV12-5 and TRBJ2-1; 8 positions agree with TRBD1. This CDR3 comprises 18 residues. Germline V gives CDR1 LGHNT, CDR2 FRNRAP. V dropped 4 bases and J dropped 9; count of bases not matched to a gene: 20. CDR3 residues: CASGSPPPDRVDFGEQFF. CDR3 in DNA: TGTGCTAGTGGTTCCCCTCCCCCGGACAGGGTAGACTTCGGTGAGCAGTTCTTC.

Written as DNA, the CDR3 is TGCAGCGTTTATGAGGGCCGGGGTTGGTCCACTGAAGCTTTCTTT. Its translation is CSVYEGRGWSTEAFF. The chain is built from TRBV29-1 and TRBJ1-1; D gene uncertain. The germline gives CDR1 SQVTM, CDR2 ANQGSEA. The CDR3 is 15 amino acids. Deletions cut 5 bases from V and 4 bases from J, with 20 bases between.

The chain has TRBV10-3 and TRBJ1-5; D perhaps matches TRBD1 (5 bases). V lost 10 bases and J lost 5, with 18 bases in between. Germline-derived CDR1 and CDR2 are ENHRY and SYGVKD. The CDR3 is made up of 14 amino acids. As DNA, the CDR3 is TGTGCCACCTCCGTCGGCCAGGGTGATCAGCCCCAGCATTTT. Protein product: CATSVGQGDQPQHF.

This clone has a single count. V and J are TRBV9 and TRBJ1-1; D is unclear. V was trimmed by 1 base and J by 4 bases, leaving 14 bases between them. The length of the CDR3 is 15 residues. The V gene's germline CDR1 is SGDLS and CDR2 YYNGEE. The CDR3 reads CASSVWESAGTEAFF. DNA for the CDR3: TGTGCCAGCAGCGTATGGGAGTCCGCCGGCACTGAAGCTTTCTTT.